These 13 T cell receptor beta chains originate from one sample sequenced in a study of memory CD8 T cells in hepatitis C reinfection (TCRdb year 2017). What this sample's time point label stands for: late/post reinfection, 12 to 24 weeks after detection. Sorted cells were sequenced directly ex vivo, without in vitro expansion prior to TCR sequencing. The library was made by the immunoSEQ multiplex PCR assay. What TCRdb holds here is the immuneACCESS table cut down to in-frame rearrangements. Part of the clones is not present; checked against another copy, under half of the missing clones reflect an unresolved V gene, and the others are unexplained. Within this sample are about 46,000 clones, with roughly 89% of them counted one time only. The ten top clones hold roughly 0.7% of the sample. Sequencing was performed on naive CD8+ T cells sorted from blood. The cell subset or site label, as the study defines it: total naive CD8+CD45RO- T cells. Receptors originate from a man aged 18 to 29 with hepatitis C virus infection.

This chain joins TRBV27 and TRBJ2-7; the match to TRBD2 covers 9 bases. Germline V gene lookup returns CDR1 MNHEY and CDR2 SMNVEV (reference sequence). The CDR3 runs to 16 residues. The trim removed 5 bases at V and 2 bases at J, leaving 10 bases unmatched. CDR3 sequence reads: CASSPITTSGTYEQYF. CDR3 in DNA: TGTGCCAGCAGTCCGATAACGACTAGCGGAACCTACGAGCAGTACTTC.

About this clone itself: The germline gene is not matched at one end of the junction; a read error may be the cause. The J gene is TRBJ2-5, the V gene TRBV9, with a tentative D call TRBD1 (6 bases). Germline CDR1 reads SGDLS; CDR2 reads YYNGEE. There are 15 residues in the CDR3. In nucleotides, the CDR3 is TGTGCCAGCAGCGTAGAGGGACACGCCAAAGAGGCCCAGTACTTC. Its translation: CASSVEGHAKEAQYF.

The chain recombines TRBV4-1 with TRBJ2-5; possibly TRBD2 for D (7 bases). The germline gives CDR1 MGHRA, CDR2 YSYEKL. Trimming left V 4 bases short and J 2 bases short, with 20 bases between. The CDR3 covers 17 residues. The CDR3 is CASSRTWGGRDQETQYF. Written as DNA, the CDR3 is TGCGCCAGCAGCCGGACTTGGGGGGGCCGGGATCAAGAGACCCAGTACTTC.

The rearrangement uses TRBV27 and TRBJ1-1, with TRBD1 matching over 8 bases. This CDR3 has 13 residues. The trim removed 6 bases at V and 4 bases at J, leaving 4 bases unmatched. CDR1 and CDR2 from the germline V gene are MNHEY and SMNVEV (reference sequence). Here the CDR3 reads CASRQGVVTEAFF. The CDR3, as DNA: TGTGCCAGCAGACAGGGGGTGGTCACTGAAGCTTTCTTT.

V usage is TRBV7-9 and J usage is TRBJ2-3, with D perhaps matching TRBD2 (5 bases). This CDR3 has 16 residues. The ends were cut back, 4 bases at V and 1 base at J, with 15 bases in the middle. Germline CDR1 SEHNR, CDR2 FQNEAQ (reference sequence). CDR3 bases: TGTGCCAGCAGCTCCCAACGGCGGGTCGGCACAGATACGCAGTATTTT. It encodes CASSSQRRVGTDTQYF. The whole variable domain, remainder taken from reference TRBV7-9 and TRBJ2-3, is DTGVSQNPRHKITKRGQNVTFRCDPISEHNRLYWYRQTLGQGPEFLTYFQNEAQLEKSRLLSDRFSAERPKGSFSTLEIQRTEQGDSAMYLCASSSQRRVGTDTQYFGPGTRLTVL.

The CDR3 region is CASSLLAQDEQFF. The CDR3 coding sequence is TGTGCCAGCAGCTTACTAGCGCAGGATGAGCAGTTCTTC. V is TRBV6-5 and J is TRBJ2-1, with 7 bases identical to TRBD2. The CDR3 extends over 13 amino acids. Germline trimming cut 6 bases from V and 8 bases from J; bases unmatched to any gene: 7. The germline gives CDR1 MNHEY, CDR2 SVGAGI.

This chain uses TRBV5-1 with TRBJ1-2; D is perhaps TRBD1 (6 bases). The V and J ends lost 1 base and 4 bases respectively, with 17 bases between them. Germline-derived CDR1 and CDR2 are SGHRS and YFSETQ. The CDR3 loop spans 16 amino acids. CDR3 amino acids: CASSLSAGDLAYGYTF. Here the CDR3 DNA reads TGCGCCAGCAGCTTGTCTGCAGGGGACCTAGCCTATGGCTACACCTTC.

The CDR3 bases are TGTGCCAGCAGCCAAACGACAGGGGATGGCGAGCAGTACTTC. This encodes CASSQTTGDGEQYF. J is TRBJ2-7 and V is TRBV7-9; 8 bases map to TRBD1. Per the germline V gene, CDR1 is SEHNR and CDR2 is FQNEAQ (reference sequence). The CDR3 has 14 residues. The V gene end was trimmed by 5 bases and the J gene end by 6 bases; junction bases not matched to a gene: 9.

CDR3 nucleotides: TGTGCCAGCAACCTCGGGTTGGAAGAGACCCAGTACTTC. Translation gives CASNLGLEETQYF. This chain uses TRBV28 with TRBJ2-5, with D hard to call. V was clipped by 7 bases and J by 3 bases, with 12 bases between them. The CDR3 totals 13 residues. The germline V gene has CDR1 MDHEN and CDR2 SYDVKM.

As for this clone: Since the CDR3 does not end with the conserved phenylalanine or tryptophan, this likely comes from a read error. V usage is TRBV5-5 and J usage is TRBJ1-2; tentatively, D is TRBD1 (5 bases). The ends were cut back, 2 bases at V and 4 bases at J, with 15 bases in the middle. The length of the CDR3 is 15 residues. CDR1 is SGHKS, CDR2 YYEKEE, per germline (reference sequence). CDR3 in DNA: TGTGCCAGCAGCTTATCCGGGGGACCGACCTATGGCTACACCTGC. Protein: CASSLSGGPTYGYTC.

This chain uses TRBV10-3 with TRBJ2-1; TRBD2 aligns across 9 bases. The CDR3 has 16 residues. CDR1 is ENHRY, CDR2 SYGVKD, per germline. V dropped 3 bases and J dropped 3; count of bases not matched to a gene: 6. CDR3 sequence reads: CAISEGGRAFYNEQFF. CDR3 bases: TGTGCCATCAGTGAAGGCGGGAGGGCCTTCTACAATGAGCAGTTCTTC.

This clone has only one observation. The rearrangement links TRBV27 to TRBJ2-5; D might be TRBD1 (6 bases). CDR1 and CDR2 from the germline V gene are MNHEY and SMNVEV (reference sequence). This CDR3 comprises 14 residues. Trimming cost V 5 bases and J 9 bases, with 19 bases left between them. The CDR3 DNA reads TGTGCCAGCAGTCCTTCCCGGGACATCGGGGCCCAGTACTTC. It specifies CASSPSRDIGAQYF.

The J gene is TRBJ2-7, the V gene TRBV5-1; D perhaps matches TRBD2 (7 bases). CDR1 is SGHRS, CDR2 YFSETQ, per germline. The V end was cut by 7 bases, the J end by 7 bases, with 24 bases between. This CDR3 has 15 amino acids. The CDR3 sequence is CASGTNGGPVEEQYV. The CDR3 nucleotides are TGCGCCAGCGGAACAAACGGGGGGCCGGTCGAGGAGCAGTACGTC.